The clone carrying this T cell receptor (beta chain) was observed at least ten times. The antigen is unknown. No patient had received any treatment before thyroid surgery. These data are taken from a study of metastatic and nonmetastatic thyroid tumors. TCRdb reanalyzed the PCR reads via MiXCR. The sample lists about 36,000 clones, around 21% occurring once. Study results and limitations: It was reportedly found that TCR beta diversity was significantly higher in malignant thyroid tumors than in benign nodules, a difference seen in both blood and tumor samples.

This CDR3 contains 12 residues. The V gene's germline CDR1 is SGHVS and CDR2 FQNEAQ. Trimming shortened V by 4 bases and J by 1 base, and 3 bases separated the two germline ends. The chain couples TRBV7-8 to TRBJ2-3, with D unclear. The clonotype originates from a female donor with papillary thyroid cancer or a benign thyroid nodule (not recorded which). Some clones in this sample may be carry-over from other donors' samples. The material sequenced was blood. The chain's CDR3 is CASSSGTDTQYF. The CDR3 nucleotides read TGTGCCAGCAGCTCCGGCACAGATACGCAGTATTTT.